The 21 T cell receptor beta chains below all came from one sample that was sequenced in a study of human T cells and chemical hapten exposure. TCRdb used MiXCR to reprocess the RACE reads, holding one entry per CDR3 protein. The sample lists approximately 160,000 distinct CDR3 sequences, about a quarter occurring once. Regarding time point: patch test 3, about 24 weeks after DPC sensitization. Regarding treatment: therapeutic diphenylcyclopropenone sensitization with weekly scalp DPC. The sequences come from whole blood, collected in connection with sensitization to the hapten diphenylcyclopropenone (DPC). The source is a woman aged 18-29 years with alopecia areata. Some clones in this sample may be carry-over from other donors' samples.

The V and J genes are TRBV11-2 and TRBJ1-5, with D maybe TRBD1 (5 bases). The length of the CDR3 is 12 residues. Trimming removed 5 bases at V and 7 bases at J, with 9 bases between. Per the germline V gene, CDR1 is SGHAT and CDR2 is FQNNGV. The CDR3 nucleotides are TGTGCCAGCAGCAACAGGACCCAGCCCCAGCATTTT. It specifies CASSNRTQPQHF.

This clonotype was counted a few times. This chain uses TRBV19 with TRBJ1-2, with no clear D. CDR1 LNHDA and CDR2 SQIVND come from the germline V gene (reference sequence). V dropped 7 bases and J dropped 4 bases, with 10 bases sitting between them. This CDR3 is 12 amino acids long. As DNA, the CDR3 is TGTGCCAGTATAAAGGGAACCTATGGCTACACCTTC. This encodes CASIKGTYGYTF.

The chain employs TRBV6-2 or TRBV6-3 and TRBJ1-1; D is perhaps TRBD1 (5 bases). This CDR3 is 14 amino acids long. Germline loops: CDR1 MNHEY, CDR2 SVGEGT. V was pared by 2 bases and J by 1 base, with 8 bases between. In nucleotides, the CDR3 is TGTGCCAGCAGTTACAGGGGAGGGAACACTGAAGCTTTCTTT. It codes for CASSYRGGNTEAFF.

The sample holds a few counts of this clonotype. V and J are TRBV7-3 and TRBJ2-3; 8 nucleotides line up with TRBD1. This CDR3 comprises 12 residues. CDR1 and CDR2 (germline): SGHTA, FQGTGA. With 4 bases clipped from V and 14 bases from J, the junction kept 8 bases outside the gene matches. The CDR3 sequence is CASSSDRGRRYF. The CDR3 DNA follows: TGTGCCAGCAGCTCAGACAGGGGAAGAAGGTATTTT.

This clonotype occurred a few times. The chain couples TRBV27 to TRBJ2-1; tentatively, D is TRBD2 (6 bases). This CDR3 region has 14 residues. The germline V and J ends were trimmed by 4 bases and 7 bases, with 14 bases remaining between them. From germline, CDR1 is MNHEY and CDR2 SMNVEV (reference sequence). The CDR3 loop is CASSSNLARNEQFF. CDR3 nucleotide sequence: TGTGCCAGCAGTTCCAACCTAGCGAGAAATGAGCAGTTCTTC.

The rearrangement links TRBV4-1 to TRBJ2-1; TRBD2 matches at 10 bases. In germline, CDR1 is MGHRA, CDR2 YSYEKL. This CDR3 contains 17 residues. Losses at the gene ends were 4 bases for V and 1 base for J; bases not matched to a gene: 7. The CDR3 sequence: CASSPLAGGFSYNEQFF. CDR3 sequence (DNA): TGCGCCAGCAGCCCCTTAGCGGGGGGCTTTTCCTACAATGAGCAGTTCTTC.

This clonotype came up a few times. The chain joins TRBV29-1 to TRBJ2-1, with a weak D call TRBD2 (6 bases). Between the trimmed V and J ends, which lost 5 bases and 9 bases, there was a span of 23 bases. CDR3 size: 15 residues. CDR1 SQVTM and CDR2 ANQGSEA come from the germline V gene. CDR3 coding DNA: TGCAGCGTTATTGCGGGGTCAGGTGTGACTGGTGAGCAGTTCTTC. This translates into CSVIAGSGVTGEQFF.

This clonotype was seen more than once but under ten times. The V and J genes are TRBV7-2 and TRBJ2-7; D is perhaps TRBD2 (5 bases). The CDR3 consists of 14 residues. CDR1 SGHTA and CDR2 FQGNSA come from the germline V gene. Trimming pared 4 bases from V and 3 bases from J, leaving 13 bases between. CDR3 loop: CASSSRTAIYEQYF. CDR3 nucleotides: TGTGCCAGCAGCTCTCGGACTGCAATCTACGAGCAGTACTTC.

This clonotype was detected only a few times. The chain carries TRBV4-3 and TRBJ2-2; 8 nucleotides agree with TRBD2. J gave up 3 bases and V 4 bases, and 10 bases lay outside the gene matches. Germline V lookup: CDR1 LGHNA, CDR2 YSLEER. There are 17 residues in the CDR3. Here the CDR3 DNA reads TGCGCCAGCAGCCGCCCACCAGCGGGGGAGTACACCGGGGAGCTGTTTTTT. It codes for CASSRPPAGEYTGELFF.

The gene calls are TRBV29-1 and TRBJ1-2; D possibly corresponds to TRBD1 (6 bases). Germline values: CDR1 SQVTM, CDR2 ANQGSEA. The CDR3 has 14 amino acids. Trimming removed 8 bases from V and 4 bases from J, with 20 bases in between. Here the CDR3 reads CSIQPGQRSYGYTF. In nucleotides, the CDR3 is TGCAGCATTCAACCGGGACAACGGTCCTATGGCTACACCTTC.

The rearrangement joins TRBV15 to TRBJ2-1; 10 positions agree with TRBD1. Germline CDR1 LNHNV, CDR2 YYDKDF (reference sequence). Unmatched junction bases numbered 6, after V lost 1 base and J lost 6 bases. The CDR3 contains 16 residues. The CDR3 loop reads CATSRAFGTGVNEQFF. The CDR3 nucleotides read TGTGCCACCAGCAGAGCTTTTGGGACAGGGGTCAATGAGCAGTTCTTC.

The count of this clonotype is one. This chain joins TRBV19 and TRBJ2-6, with TRBD1 matching 7 bases. From germline, CDR1 is LNHDA and CDR2 SQIVND (reference sequence). The V segment lost 4 bases and the J segment 0 bases; nucleotides outside the gene matches: 9. The CDR3 has 18 amino acids. The CDR3 nucleotides are TGTGCCAGTAGTAGGGACAGACCAAATAGCTCTGGGGCCAACGTCCTGACTTTC. It translates to CASSRDRPNSSGANVLTF.

There are many counts of this clonotype. The gene calls are TRBV9 and TRBJ2-5; D ambiguous. Germline lookup yields CDR1 SGDLS and CDR2 YYNGEE. The V and J ends lost 3 bases and 4 bases respectively, with 7 bases between them. The CDR3 has 12 amino acids. The CDR3 sequence is CASSAVGETQYF. CDR3 DNA: TGTGCCAGCAGCGCTGTAGGAGAGACCCAGTACTTC.

In its sample, this clonotype was seen a few times. The chain uses TRBV20-1 and TRBJ1-1; D gene uncertain. The CDR3 totals 13 residues. The V end was cut by 6 bases, the J end by 2 bases, with 13 bases between. From germline, CDR1 is DFQATT and CDR2 SNEGSKA (reference sequence). The CDR3 coding sequence is TGCAGTGCAAGACGGGAGAAAAACACTGAAGCTTTCTTT. Translation: CSARREKNTEAFF.

The chain carries TRBV20-1 and TRBJ2-4; D unclear. The CDR3 covers 16 residues. The V end was cut by 5 bases, the J end by 3 bases, with 20 bases between. CDR1 and CDR2 from the germline V gene are DFQATT and SNEGSKA (reference sequence). The CDR3 here is CSAPSLVGADKNIQYF. The CDR3 coding sequence is TGCAGTGCTCCCAGCCTAGTGGGCGCCGACAAAAACATTCAGTACTTC.

This clonotype came up a few times. The chain joins TRBV20-1 to TRBJ1-4, with D maybe TRBD1 (6 bases). CDR1 DFQATT and CDR2 SNEGSKA come from the germline V gene (reference sequence). The CDR3 extends over 14 amino acids. V was shortened by 2 bases and J by 4 bases, with 11 bases between the two germline ends. This CDR3 is CSARTGQINEKLFF. CDR3 DNA: TGCAGTGCTAGAACCGGACAGATTAATGAAAAACTGTTTTTT.

This clonotype was observed a few times. This chain links TRBV20-1 with TRBJ2-5; no firm D call. Germline values: CDR1 DFQATT, CDR2 SNEGSKA (reference sequence). V lost 5 bases, J lost 3 bases, and 1 base lay in between. The CDR3 extends over 9 amino acids. This chain's CDR3 is CSAEETQYF. The CDR3 region has the DNA TGCAGTGCTGAAGAGACCCAGTACTTC.

This CDR3 reads CASSKVGRGIQYF. In DNA form, the CDR3 reads TGTGCCAGCAGTAAAGTTGGGAGAGGGATTCAGTACTTC. This chain connects TRBV28 to TRBJ2-4; D might be TRBD2 (5 bases). CDR1 and CDR2 (germline): MDHEN, SYDVKM. The CDR3 length is 13 residues. V was clipped by 5 bases and J by 10 bases, with 15 bases between them.

This chain joins TRBV6-5 and TRBJ2-3, with TRBD2 matching over 7 bases. Germline V gene sequence: CDR1 MNHEY, CDR2 SVGAGI. This CDR3 has 11 residues. V lost 5 bases to trimming and J lost 9 bases; unmatched junction nucleotides: 2. CDR3 DNA: TGTGCCAGCAGTGAGCGGGGAACGCAGTATTTT. Translated, it gives CASSERGTQYF.

This clonotype appeared a few times. This rearrangement joins TRBV4-1 to TRBJ2-7; weak D call: TRBD1 (6 bases). The V and J ends lost 4 bases and 0 bases respectively, with 16 bases between them. The CDR3 consists of 16 residues. CDR1 MGHRA and CDR2 YSYEKL come from the germline V gene. The CDR3 region has the DNA TGCGCCAGCAGCCGCATACAGGGAAGGGGCTCCTACGAGCAGTACTTC. Translating it yields CASSRIQGRGSYEQYF.

This chain uses TRBV7-2 with TRBJ1-1, with D tentatively TRBD1 (6 bases). The CDR3 sequence is 13 residues long. Germline values: CDR1 SGHTA, CDR2 FQGNSA. Trimming shortened V by 1 base and J by 11 bases, and 14 bases separated the two germline ends. In nucleotides, the CDR3 is TGTGCCAGCAGCTTAGGCGACAGGAGAGACGCTTTCTTT. Encoded protein: CASSLGDRRDAFF. The entire variable domain, with the rest obtained from reference TRBV7-2 and TRBJ1-1, is as follows: GAGVSQSPSNKVTEKGKDVELRCDPISGHTALYWYRQSLGQGLEFLIYFQGNSAPDKSGLPSDRFSAERTGGSVSTLTIQRTQQEDSAVYLCASSLGDRRDAFFGQGTRLTVV.